These 11 T cell receptor beta chains originate from one sample sequenced in a study of vaccination effects on CD4 cells after COVID-19. No antigen has been identified for these receptors. Only in-frame clones appear in the TCRdb table, and some are missing; sequencing was by immunoSEQ multiplex PCR. The repertoire has some 70,000 clones, 75% to 90% of them found once; the top ten carry more than 9%. Antigen-specific CD4+ T cells were first expanded with viral peptide pools by the ViraFEST assay and only then sequenced. Subsequent to a culture period of around 10 days, CD4+ T cells were isolated. Recipients of the vaccine had no prior SARS-CoV-2 infection and negative nucleocapsid antibodies. This specimen was CD4+ T cells from PBMCs cultured with SARS-CoV-2 spike peptides, taken before COVID-19 vaccination. The receptors were sampled from a human donor who received a COVID-19 vaccine.

In this sample, this clone turned up once. The chain combines TRBV2 with TRBJ2-5; no clear D gene. This CDR3 spans 13 amino acids. Trimming shortened V by 0 bases and J by 7 bases, and 9 bases separated the two germline ends. Per the germline V gene, CDR1 is SNHLY and CDR2 is FYNNEI. CDR3 sequence (DNA): TGTGCCAGCAGTGAAGCAGGGCTGGGGACCCAGTACTTC. This codes for CASSEAGLGTQYF.

The chain combines TRBV5-1 with TRBJ2-5; no definite D call. Germline V gene data show CDR1 as SGHRS and CDR2 as YFSETQ. V lost 1 base to trimming and J lost 0 bases, with 10 bases between them. This CDR3 has 15 amino acids. The DNA of the CDR3 is TGCGCCAGCAGCTTGTTGGGCAGTGACCAAGAGACCCAGTACTTC. Protein product: CASSLLGSDQETQYF.

The chain links TRBV5-4 to TRBJ1-4, with 7 bases fitting TRBD1. J lost 2 bases, V lost 5 bases, and 6 bases had no gene match. This CDR3 region has 15 residues. Germline V gene lookup returns CDR1 SGHNT and CDR2 YYREEE (reference sequence). The CDR3 DNA reads TGTGCCAGCAGACTCCAGGGGGAGACTAATGAAAAACTGTTTTTT. Amino acid sequence: CASRLQGETNEKLFF.

This clone was recorded once. The gene calls are TRBV6-5 and TRBJ2-2, with 9 bases that match TRBD1. CDR3 length: 15 amino acids. Looked up from germline, CDR1 is MNHEY and CDR2 is SVGAGI. With 5 bases clipped from V and 4 bases from J, the junction kept 5 bases outside the gene matches. CDR3 sequence: CASSRDRALTGELFF. DNA for the CDR3: TGTGCCAGCAGTAGGGACAGGGCCCTCACCGGGGAGCTGTTTTTT.

This clone was seen only once. This rearrangement joins TRBV29-1 to TRBJ1-2, with D perhaps matching TRBD1 (5 bases). This CDR3 region has 13 residues. Between the trimmed V and J ends, which lost 4 bases and 0 bases, there was a span of 9 bases. The V gene's germline CDR1 is SQVTM and CDR2 ANQGSEA. In nucleotides, the CDR3 is TGCAGCGTTGGAACAGGCTCTAACTATGGCTACACCTTC. Its protein is CSVGTGSNYGYTF.

V and J are TRBV30 and TRBJ1-1; tentative D call: TRBD1 (5 bases). Per the germline V gene, CDR1 is GTSNPN and CDR2 is SVGIG (reference sequence). The V gene lost 0 bases and the J gene lost 5 bases, with 16 bases spanning the gap. CDR3 length: 15 amino acids. The CDR3 DNA follows: TGTGCCTGGAGTGTACAAGCAGGGTCAAAAACTGAAGCTTTCTTT. Amino acid sequence: CAWSVQAGSKTEAFF.

In its sample, this clone was seen once. V gene TRBV7-2 combines with J gene TRBJ2-5; 10 positions match TRBD2. The V and J ends lost 5 bases and 2 bases, in that order; junction bases with no gene match: 5. Germline-derived CDR1 and CDR2 are SGHTA and FQGNSA. The CDR3 runs 15 residues. CDR3 bases: TGTGCCAGCAGCAACAGAGCGGGGGGGCAAGAGACCCAGTACTTC. It specifies CASSNRAGGQETQYF.

This chain uses TRBV5-1 with TRBJ2-2; either TRBD1 or TRBD2 may fit D (5 bases each). The V end was cut by 5 bases, the J end by 4 bases, with 12 bases between. CDR3 size: 14 residues. Per the germline V gene, CDR1 is SGHRS and CDR2 is YFSETQ. The CDR3 reads CASRETRGTGELFF. The CDR3 bases are TGCGCCAGCAGAGAAACGAGGGGCACCGGGGAGCTGTTTTTT.

This clone has a single count. J is TRBJ2-4 and V is TRBV5-1; 9 bases are a match to TRBD1. This CDR3 has 14 amino acids. The germline gives CDR1 SGHRS, CDR2 YFSETQ. V was pared by 0 bases and J by 6 bases, with 1 base of the junction left unmatched. The CDR3 coding sequence is TGCGCCAGCAGCTTGGGACAGGGGGGAAACATTCAGTACTTC. This translates into CASSLGQGGNIQYF.

This clone was picked up a small number of times. This chain connects TRBV4-1 to TRBJ2-1; possibly TRBD2 for D (6 bases). Trimming took 4 bases from V and 8 from J, leaving 12 bases between them. CDR1 and CDR2 (germline): MGHRA, YSYEKL. This CDR3 contains 13 residues. CDR3 loop: CASSRIGGHEQFF. DNA for the CDR3: TGCGCCAGCAGCCGTATCGGGGGTCATGAGCAGTTCTTC.

This CDR3 reads CASSQSRSPLHF. In DNA form, the CDR3 reads TGTGCCAGCAGCCAGAGTAGATCACCCCTCCACTTT. This chain links TRBV3-1 (or the pseudogene TRBV3-2) with TRBJ1-6; unclear D gene. The CDR3 contains 12 residues. Deletions cut 3 bases from V and 10 bases from J, with 7 bases between. Germline CDR1 reads LGHDT; CDR2 reads YNNKEL (reference sequence).